This TCR beta chain was sequenced during a study of shared clonotypes between healthy human individuals. Study as a whole: There were three CD4 naive, three CD4 memory, two CD8 naive and one CD8 memory plates per donor.

Data came from immunoSEQ multiplex PCR; TCRdb stores just in-frame clones and leaves some out. The sample lists more than 2 million clones; approximately 94% were seen once. Concerning this clone: No antigen is known for it.

CD8 cells regarded as naive lacked CD45RO, were positively chosen for CCR7, and omitted terminally differentiated effector memory CD45RA+ cells. The CDR3 length is 15 residues. Germline V gene data show CDR1 as MNHEY and CDR2 as SVGAGI. The V and J ends lost 5 bases and 4 bases respectively, with 14 bases between them. Broader study findings: Clonotypes shared by all four donors outscored non-shared clonotypes in generation probability.

The receptor's source is a man aged 18 to 29 in good health. The sequenced material came from naive CD8+ T cells sorted from blood. This rearrangement joins TRBV6-5 to TRBJ1-4; D ambiguous. Here the CDR3 DNA reads TGTGCCAGCAGTCAGCCACGACACGGTAATGAAAAACTGTTTTTT. Translating it yields CASSQPRHGNEKLFF.